A single sample gave rise to the 8 T cell receptor beta chains below, sequenced in a study of blood T cell repertoires in COVID-19. TCRdb's copy holds only in-frame clones and misses some; the assay was immunoSEQ multiplex PCR. The sample yields 120,000 or so clones, over 70% seen once. Sequencing was carried out using peripheral blood. All receptors derive from a woman aged 45-65 years with acute or convalescent COVID-19.

V gene TRBV7-8 combines with J gene TRBJ2-7, with 10 bases identical to TRBD1. CDR3 length: 15 amino acids. V lost 5 bases to trimming and J lost 2 bases; unmatched junction nucleotides: 6. Germline CDR1 and CDR2: SGHVS and FQNEAQ. CDR3 DNA sequence: TGTGCCAGCAGCACCCGGGACAGGGGCCCCTACGAGCAGTACTTC. Residues: CASSTRDRGPYEQYF.

The V call is TRBV19, the J call TRBJ2-2; the D is unclear. The germline V gene encodes CDR1 LNHDA and CDR2 SQIVND (reference sequence). Trimming took 3 bases from V and 2 from J, leaving 7 bases between them. The length of the CDR3 is 14 residues. The CDR3 loop reads CASSINTNTGELFF. The DNA of the CDR3 is TGTGCCAGTAGTATTAATACTAACACCGGGGAGCTGTTTTTT.

The chain combines TRBV4-1 with TRBJ1-2; D is possibly TRBD1 (5 bases). The CDR3 extends over 17 amino acids. Per the germline V gene, CDR1 is MGHRA and CDR2 is YSYEKL. Trimming cost V 4 bases and J 2 bases, with 20 bases left between them. CDR3 bases: TGCGCCAGCAGCCCAGGTCTAATAGGGGCCAGGAACTATGGCTACACCTTC. This codes for CASSPGLIGARNYGYTF.

V usage is TRBV28 and J usage is TRBJ2-2; 8 positions match TRBD2. CDR3 length: 16 amino acids. J gave up 4 bases and V 6 bases, and 10 bases lay outside the gene matches. In germline, CDR1 is MDHEN, CDR2 SYDVKM. The CDR3 loop reads CASRSSGASATGELFF. CDR3 DNA sequence: TGTGCCAGCAGGAGTAGCGGGGCCTCGGCCACCGGGGAGCTGTTTTTT.

V is TRBV30 and J is TRBJ1-6, with D possibly being TRBD1 (6 bases). The V end lost 7 bases, the J end lost 6 bases, and 16 bases lay between the germline ends. The germline CDR1 and CDR2 sequences are GTSNPN and SVGIG (reference sequence). The CDR3 sequence is 14 residues long. For the CDR3, the DNA is TGTGCCTCCCTCGTGGGGACAATTAATTCACCCCTCCACTTT. This codes for CASLVGTINSPLHF.

This clone has just one count. The CDR3 coding sequence is TGTGCCAGCAGCCCAGGTTCCGGGGTTAACTATGGCTACACCTTC. It is translated as CASSPGSGVNYGYTF. The rearrangement uses TRBV9 and TRBJ1-2; D remains unclear. CDR1 and CDR2 from the germline V gene are SGDLS and YYNGEE. With 4 bases removed from V and 1 base from J, the gap between germline ends came to 14 bases. The CDR3 runs 15 residues.

The chain is built from TRBV24-1 and TRBJ2-3; 10 nucleotides line up with TRBD1. The CDR3 is made up of 18 amino acids. The V and J ends lost 0 bases and 1 base, in that order; junction bases with no gene match: 6. Looked up from germline, CDR1 is KGHDR and CDR2 is SFDVKD. In DNA, the CDR3 is TGTGCCACCAGTGATTTGAAGACAGGGGGCTGGGGCACAGATACGCAGTATTTT. Translating it yields CATSDLKTGGWGTDTQYF.

V gene TRBV19 combines with J gene TRBJ1-1; D unclear. V lost 3 bases, J lost 4 bases, and 3 bases lay in between. CDR3 size: 11 residues. Germline CDR1 is LNHDA and CDR2 is SQIVND (reference sequence). The chain's CDR3 is CASSIFTEAFF. CDR3 DNA sequence: TGTGCCAGTAGTATCTTCACTGAAGCTTTCTTT.